One and the same sample provided the 2 T cell receptor beta chains below, sequenced in a study of blood T cell repertoires in COVID-19. Generated by immunoSEQ multiplex PCR, the TCRdb table keeps only in-frame clones and is missing some. The sample contains tens of thousands of clones, about nine tenths of which appear only once. Material for sequencing was peripheral blood. The source of these receptors is a woman between 50 and 59 years old with active or convalescent COVID-19.

The chain combines TRBV6-6 with TRBJ2-1; 7 bases line up with TRBD1. Germline CDR1 reads MNHNY; CDR2 reads SVGAGI (reference sequence). CDR3 size: 13 residues. V lost 6 bases and J lost 3; bases outside the gene matches: 2. CDR3 nucleotides: TGTGCCAGCAGCCGGGACAGCTACAATGAGCAGTTCTTC. This gives the protein CASSRDSYNEQFF.

Only one count was recorded for this clone. V and J are TRBV6-6 and TRBJ2-5, with a weak D call TRBD1 (7 bases). Germline lookup yields CDR1 MNHNY and CDR2 SVGAGI (reference sequence). The CDR3 is 14 amino acids. Trimming shortened V by 0 bases and J by 4 bases, and 9 bases separated the two germline ends. CDR3: CASSYSQGGETQYF. CDR3 sequence (DNA): TGTGCCAGCAGTTACTCGCAGGGGGGAGAGACCCAGTACTTC.